What follows are 20 T cell receptor beta chains derived from one specimen sequenced in a study of blood T cell repertoires in COVID-19 (dated by TCRdb to 2018 to 2021). Libraries were constructed by the immunoSEQ multiplex PCR assay. What TCRdb holds here is the immuneACCESS table cut down to in-frame rearrangements. Part of the clones is not present; checked against another copy, under half of the missing clones reflect an unresolved V gene, and the others are unexplained. The sample contains about 480,000 clones, around nine tenths of them found a single time. The ten largest clonotypes hold 6.5% to 9.5% of the sample. Sequenced input: PBMCs or T cells enriched from blood (not recorded which). These receptors came from an older woman who had recovered from COVID-19.

The chain employs TRBV12-3 or TRBV12-4 and TRBJ1-5, with D possibly being TRBD1 (5 bases). V lost 7 bases and J 3 bases, leaving 10 bases between the germline ends. The CDR3 has 13 residues. Here the CDR3 DNA reads TGTGCCAGCACCCAGGGATACAATCAGCCCCAGCATTTT. Amino acids: CASTQGYNQPQHF.

This chain uses TRBV6-4 with TRBJ1-5, with D possibly TRBD1 on 5 matching bases. This CDR3 comprises 18 residues. V was pared by 2 bases and J by 6 bases, with 23 bases between. Germline CDR1 reads MRHNA; CDR2 reads SNTAGT. For the CDR3, the DNA is TGTGCCAGCAGTGACATCCCGGGACTCCAAGAGCGGGTTCAGCCCCAGCATTTT. It specifies CASSDIPGLQERVQPQHF.

This clone was found a few times. The chain uses TRBV19 and TRBJ1-5; tentatively, D is TRBD1 (6 bases). V lost 3 bases and J lost 11, with 20 bases in between. CDR1 and CDR2 from the germline V gene are LNHDA and SQIVND (reference sequence). The CDR3 is 15 amino acids. The DNA of the CDR3 is TGTGCCAGTAGTATTGGGGGGCTGGGCGGGGGGGCCCAGCATTTT. It specifies CASSIGGLGGGAQHF.

V usage is TRBV5-1 and J usage is TRBJ2-5, with 8 positions matching TRBD2. Germline trimming cut 1 base from V and 5 bases from J; bases unmatched to any gene: 7. The CDR3 is made up of 15 amino acids. Germline CDR1 is SGHRS and CDR2 is YFSETQ. CDR3 region: CASSLFAGGGETQYF. In DNA, the CDR3 is TGCGCCAGCAGCTTGTTCGCGGGGGGCGGGGAGACCCAGTACTTC.

V is TRBV6-5 and J is TRBJ1-6; a weak D match, TRBD1 (6 bases). This CDR3 is built from 15 residues. Germline CDR1 is MNHEY and CDR2 is SVGAGI. V was shortened by 7 bases and J by 7 bases, with 17 bases between the two germline ends. In DNA, the CDR3 is TGTGCCAGCATTGCAACCGGGACACTAAATTCACCCCTCCACTTT. It yields the protein CASIATGTLNSPLHF.

This rearrangement joins TRBV7-8 to TRBJ2-3; TRBD1 aligns across 9 bases. J lost 1 base, V lost 5 bases, and 4 bases had no gene match. The CDR3 spans 15 residues. Per the germline V gene, CDR1 is SGHVS and CDR2 is FQNEAQ. The CDR3 is CASSPWTGGTDTQYF. The DNA for the CDR3 is TGTGCCAGCAGCCCGTGGACAGGGGGCACAGATACGCAGTATTTT.

The chain has TRBV6-5 and TRBJ2-1; weak D call: TRBD1 (6 bases). Trimming took 8 bases from V and 3 from J, leaving 11 bases between them. Germline-derived CDR1 and CDR2 are MNHEY and SVGAGI. The CDR3 totals 13 residues. CDR3 DNA: TGTGCCAGCGGGACAACTGTCTACAATGAGCAGTTCTTC. Its translation: CASGTTVYNEQFF.

The rearrangement joins TRBV12-3 or TRBV12-4 to TRBJ1-2, with TRBD1 as a possible D gene (6 bases). The CDR3 length is 11 residues. Trimming removed 5 bases from V and 12 bases from J, with 13 bases in between. The CDR3 nucleotides read TGTGCCAGCAGTGAACAGGGAAGCCACACCTTC. As protein: CASSEQGSHTF.

The CDR3 region has the DNA TGTGCCAGCAGCTTAAGTCCCGGGGGCTACGAGCAGTACGTC. Amino acid sequence: CASSLSPGGYEQYV. The genes are TRBV11-2 and TRBJ2-7; TRBD2 might be the D (6 bases). CDR3 length equals 14 residues. Germline CDR1 reads SGHAT; CDR2 reads FQNNGV. The V end lost 2 bases, the J end lost 3 bases, and 11 bases lay between the germline ends.

The chain combines TRBV19 with TRBJ2-2, with D maybe TRBD1 (5 bases). The CDR3 extends over 14 amino acids. V dropped 5 bases and J dropped 5 bases, with 12 bases sitting between them. CDR1 and CDR2 from the germline V gene are LNHDA and SQIVND (reference sequence). In DNA, the CDR3 is TGTGCCAGTAGTCAGGGTTTCTTAACCGGGGAGCTGTTTTTT. Its translation: CASSQGFLTGELFF.

A note on this clone: A much larger clone is a single base away; this may be a read error. The rearrangement links TRBV2 to TRBJ1-1; no reliable D call. Per germline, CDR1 SNHLY and CDR2 FYNNEI. The CDR3 is made up of 13 amino acids. Trimming took off 4 bases at V and 0 bases at J, with 6 bases between the two ends. The CDR3 bases are TGTGCCAGCAGTGGGGAGGTGAACACTGAAGCTTTCTTT. Encoded protein: CASSGEVNTEAFF.

The chain combines TRBV18 with TRBJ2-5, with D hard to call. Germline-derived CDR1 and CDR2 are KGHSH and LQKENI. The V gene lost 3 bases and the J gene lost 2 bases, with 7 bases spanning the gap. This CDR3 has 13 residues. DNA for the CDR3: TGTGCCAGCTCACCTAGACATCAAGAGACCCAGTACTTC. This encodes CASSPRHQETQYF.

Worth noting for this clone: One end of the junction fails to match germline, which may point to a read error. V gene TRBV29-1 combines with J gene TRBJ1-2, with D perhaps matching TRBD1 (6 bases). Germline V CDR1 and CDR2: SQVTM, ANQGSEA. The CDR3 covers 13 residues. Here the CDR3 DNA reads TGCAGCGCTGAATCCGGGACAAATTACGGCTACACCTTC. It translates to CSAESGTNYGYTF.

The chain employs TRBV18 and TRBJ2-1; 7 bases agree with TRBD1. J was trimmed by 7 bases and V by 2 bases; bases with no gene match: 2. Per germline, CDR1 KGHSH and CDR2 LQKENI. This CDR3 is built from 13 residues. CDR3 DNA: TGTGCCAGCTCACCAGACAGGGAAAATGAGCAGTTCTTC. Translated: CASSPDRENEQFF. The full variable domain, its missing parts supplied by reference TRBV18 and TRBJ2-1, is NAGVMQNPRHLVRRRGQEARLRCSPMKGHSHVYWYRQLPEEGLKFMVYLQKENIIDESGMPKERFSAEFPKEGPSILRIQQVVRGDSAAYFCASSPDRENEQFFGPGTRLTVL.

The rearrangement joins TRBV30 to TRBJ2-7; the match to TRBD2 covers 9 bases. This CDR3 has 15 amino acids. The germline V gene has CDR1 GTSNPN and CDR2 SVGIG (reference sequence). The V segment lost 5 bases and the J segment 7 bases; nucleotides outside the gene matches: 15. The CDR3 loop is CAWERGGAGSQEQYV. The CDR3 bases are TGTGCCTGGGAGCGCGGGGGGGCAGGGTCCCAGGAGCAGTACGTC.

The chain uses TRBV7-8 and TRBJ2-2; a weak D match, TRBD2 (6 bases). There are 16 residues in the CDR3. V gave up 4 bases and J gave up 1 base, with 13 bases separating them. Germline V lookup: CDR1 SGHVS, CDR2 FQNEAQ. The CDR3 bases are TGTGCCAGCAGCTATATCCAAGCGGGGAACACCGGGGAGCTGTTTTTT. This translates into CASSYIQAGNTGELFF.

This clone has a single count. The V gene is TRBV2, the J gene TRBJ2-5; maybe TRBD1 (6 bases). This CDR3 comprises 13 residues. V lost 5 bases and J 5 bases, leaving 12 bases between the germline ends. Looked up from germline, CDR1 is SNHLY and CDR2 is FYNNEI. CDR3 coding DNA: TGTGCCAGCAGTACAGGGTACAAGGAGACCCAGTACTTC. It translates to CASSTGYKETQYF.

The genes are TRBV5-4 and TRBJ1-2; TRBD1 matches at 8 bases. The CDR3 consists of 14 residues. Per the germline V gene, CDR1 is SGHNT and CDR2 is YYREEE (reference sequence). V gave up 2 bases and J gave up 5 bases; unmatched junction bases: 5. The DNA of the CDR3 is TGTGCCAGCAGCTTAGGACAGGGCCTATATGGCTACACCTTC. Amino acid sequence: CASSLGQGLYGYTF.

The V gene is TRBV3-1 (or the pseudogene TRBV3-2), the J gene TRBJ2-3; the match to TRBD2 covers 10 bases. Germline CDR1 is LGHDT and CDR2 is YNNKEL (reference sequence). The CDR3 consists of 16 residues. The ends lost 4 bases at V and 4 bases at J; junction bases unmatched: 8. DNA for the CDR3: TGTGCCAGCAGCCTGTACAGCGGGGGGGCCCCAGATACGCAGTATTTT. It specifies CASSLYSGGAPDTQYF.

CDR3 sequence reads: CASSLGGTNQPQHF. The CDR3 DNA reads as TGTGCCAGCAGCTTAGGGGGCACCAATCAGCCCCAGCATTTT. The V call is TRBV7-8, the J call TRBJ1-5; maybe TRBD1 (5 bases). The CDR3 loop spans 14 amino acids. V was clipped by 1 base and J by 3 bases, with 7 bases between them. Looked up from germline, CDR1 is SGHVS and CDR2 is FQNEAQ. Combining the CDR3 with reference TRBV7-8 and TRBJ1-5 gives the whole variable domain GAGVSQSPRYKVAKRGQDVALRCDPISGHVSLFWYQQALGQGPEFLTYFQNEAQLDKSGLPSDRFFAERPEGSVSTLKIQRTQQEDSAVYLCASSLGGTNQPQHFGDGTRLSIL.